The clone carrying this T cell receptor (beta chain) was found a few times. Authors' processing steps: Reference gene primer amplification gave estimated nucleated cell counts. Data came from immunoSEQ multiplex PCR; TCRdb stores just in-frame clones and leaves some out. V and J calls and clone size are as listed in that table; D and trimming were resolved from the DNA. The table includes about 83,000 clones, over 85% detected once. This entry is derived from a study of blood T cell repertoires in COVID-19. In the study overall: Samples came from the United States, Italy and Spain, spanning acute and convalescent COVID-19.

The V and J ends lost 0 bases and 2 bases, in that order; junction bases with no gene match: 3. There are 15 residues in the CDR3. Germline CDR1 is SGHNT and CDR2 is YYREEE (reference sequence). This TCR was sampled from a woman aged 80 or over with active or convalescent COVID-19. The gene calls are TRBV5-4 and TRBJ2-7, with 9 bases matching TRBD1. The sample comprised peripheral blood. The CDR3 DNA sequence: TGTGCCAGCAGCTTGGCCCGGGACAGGGCCTACGAGCAGTACTTC. Translated: CASSLARDRAYEQYF.